This is a list of T cell receptor beta chains from one sample in a study of blood T cells in healthy people across ages. MiXCR, applied by TCRdb to the 5' RACE reads, yields one record per CDR3 protein. This sample has some 750,000 distinct CDR3 sequences, with about 20% found just once. The source material was blood. Every receptor here comes from a man between 70 and 80 years old in good health. The CDR3 runs from the conserved cysteine through the conserved F or W. D genes are given only for firm matches. Part of the rows lack a size; the others show once, few, many or a class for expanded clones.

TGTGCCAGCAGTCCTAGACAGGGTTTGCGGGAGACCCAGTACTTC CASSPRQGLRETQYF - TRBD1 TRBJ2-5 TRBV12-3/TRBV12-4
TGTGCCAGCAGCTACAAAGACAGGATGGGATACGAGCAGTACTTC CASSYKDRMGYEQYF few - TRBJ2-7 TRBV5-6
TGTGCCAGCAGTGAACTGGGGCATACCTACGAGCAGTACTTC CASSELGHTYEQYF - - TRBJ2-7 TRBV6-1
TGTGCCAGCAGCCTCCTATTGGGTGCGAACACTGAAGCTTTCTTT CASSLLLGANTEAFF - - TRBJ1-1 TRBV2
TGTGCCAGCAGCGTTCTAGCGGGGAGCACAGATACGCAGTATTTT CASSVLAGSTDTQYF - TRBD2 TRBJ2-3 TRBV9
TGTGCCAGCAGCAGAGCAGTACTGGGACTCAACAATGAGCAGTTCTTC CASSRAVLGLNNEQFF many - TRBJ2-1 TRBV13
TGTGCCAGCAGTTTAGCTTTGACCGCAGGGACCCAGTACTTC CASSLALTAGTQYF - - TRBJ2-5 TRBV12-3/TRBV12-4
TGTGCCAGCAGTTACTTTGGAGGGAGTGAGCAGTTCTTC CASSYFGGSEQFF - - TRBJ2-1 TRBV6-6
TGTGCCAGCAGCTTAGGGGACAGTCGGGACATTCAGTACTTC CASSLGDSRDIQYF - - TRBJ2-4 TRBV13
TGCGCCAGCAGCCCGTCTCTGGGAGAGACCCAGTACTTC CASSPSLGETQYF - - TRBJ2-5 TRBV5-1
TGTGCCAGCAGCCCAGCTGGGGGTTGGGGCACTGAAGCTTTCTTT CASSPAGGWGTEAFF - - TRBJ1-1 TRBV7-9
TGTGCCAGCAGCTTGAGGACCGGACTAGCCGGGGAGACCCAGTACTTC CASSLRTGLAGETQYF - TRBD2 TRBJ2-5 TRBV7-2
TGTGCCAGCAGCCATATACCCCTAAACGTGGGGCGAGAAAAACTGTTTTTT CASSHIPLNVGREKLFF - - TRBJ1-4 TRBV14
TGTGCCAGCAGCCCCCGGGACGCTCTCACCGGGGAGCTGTTTTTT CASSPRDALTGELFF - - TRBJ2-2 TRBV7-2
TGTGCCAGCAGCCCTCAACCGACTGCTAACTATGGCTACACCTTC CASSPQPTANYGYTF - - TRBJ1-2 TRBV5-6
TGCAGCGTTGCCCCGGGGGAGTATGGCTACACCTTC CSVAPGEYGYTF few - TRBJ1-2 TRBV29-1
TGTGCCAGCAGCCAAGTCTCAGGGGGTAATGGCTACACCTTC CASSQVSGGNGYTF - TRBD1 TRBJ1-2 TRBV3-1
TGCGCCAGCAGCTGGGGACCTTCTGGGGGCACTGAAGCTTTCTTT CASSWGPSGGTEAFF few - TRBJ1-1 TRBV5-1
TGCGCCAGCAGCTTGGCTGGGGACAGCGTGTTTGCTAGCTCTGGAAACACCATATATTTT CASSLAGDSVFASSGNTIYF - TRBD1 TRBJ1-3 TRBV5-1
TGTGCCAGCAGTTTTCGGACGGCCTTCCAAGAGACCCAGTACTTT CASSFRTAFQETQYF - - TRBJ2-5 TRBV12-3/TRBV12-4
TGTGCCAGCAGGCTAACTGGACAGGGGGGCGGCTACACCTTC CASRLTGQGGGYTF few TRBD1 TRBJ1-2 TRBV12-3/TRBV12-4
TGCAGTGCTAGTTTAGGGGGAGAGACCCAGTACTTC CSASLGGETQYF few - TRBJ2-5 TRBV20-1
TGCGCCAGCAGCCCGACAGTTTCATCCGAGCAGTACTTC CASSPTVSSEQYF - - TRBJ2-7 TRBV5-1
TGTGCCAGCTCACCGATCGAAGGGGGCAATGAGCAGTTCTTC CASSPIEGGNEQFF - - TRBJ2-1 TRBV18
TGTGCCAGCAGCTCCGACACGCAAGAGACCCAGTACTTC CASSSDTQETQYF - - TRBJ2-5 TRBV11-2
TGTGCCAGCAGCCGCTTACAGGGGAAGCATGAGCAGTTCTTC CASSRLQGKHEQFF - TRBD1 TRBJ2-1 TRBV14
TGTGCCAGCAGCTTAGCTGGCTATACAAACATTCAGTACTTC CASSLAGYTNIQYF few - TRBJ2-4 TRBV7-6